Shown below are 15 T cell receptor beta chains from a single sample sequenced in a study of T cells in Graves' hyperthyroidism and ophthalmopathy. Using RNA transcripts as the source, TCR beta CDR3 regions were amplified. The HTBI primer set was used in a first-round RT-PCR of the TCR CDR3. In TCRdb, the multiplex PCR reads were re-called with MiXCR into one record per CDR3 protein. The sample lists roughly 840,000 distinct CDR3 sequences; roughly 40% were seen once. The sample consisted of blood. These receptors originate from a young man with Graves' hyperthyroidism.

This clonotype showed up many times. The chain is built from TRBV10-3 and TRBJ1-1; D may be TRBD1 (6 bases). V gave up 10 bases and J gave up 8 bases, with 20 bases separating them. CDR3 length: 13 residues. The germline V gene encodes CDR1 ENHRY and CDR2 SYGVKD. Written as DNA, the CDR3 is TGTGCCACCGGGAAGACAGGAGGATTGGAAGCTTTCTTT. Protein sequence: CATGKTGGLEAFF.

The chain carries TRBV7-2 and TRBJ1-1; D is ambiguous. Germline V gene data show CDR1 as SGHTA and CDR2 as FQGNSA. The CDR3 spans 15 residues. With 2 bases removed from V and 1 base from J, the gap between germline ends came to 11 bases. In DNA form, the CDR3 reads TGTGCCAGCAGCTTAAGTGGGCCACGGAACACTGAAGCTTTCTTT. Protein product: CASSLSGPRNTEAFF.

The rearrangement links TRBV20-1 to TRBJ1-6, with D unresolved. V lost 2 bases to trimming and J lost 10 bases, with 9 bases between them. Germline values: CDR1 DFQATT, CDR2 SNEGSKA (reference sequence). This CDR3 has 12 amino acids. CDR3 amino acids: CSARTRQSPLHF. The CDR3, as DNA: TGCAGTGCTAGAACCAGGCAATCACCCCTCCACTTT.

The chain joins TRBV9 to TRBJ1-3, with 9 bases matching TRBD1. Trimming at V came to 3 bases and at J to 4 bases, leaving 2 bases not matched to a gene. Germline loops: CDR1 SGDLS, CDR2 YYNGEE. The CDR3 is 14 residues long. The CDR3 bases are TGTGCCAGCAGCGGGACAGGGGAAGGAAACACCATATATTTT. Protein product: CASSGTGEGNTIYF.

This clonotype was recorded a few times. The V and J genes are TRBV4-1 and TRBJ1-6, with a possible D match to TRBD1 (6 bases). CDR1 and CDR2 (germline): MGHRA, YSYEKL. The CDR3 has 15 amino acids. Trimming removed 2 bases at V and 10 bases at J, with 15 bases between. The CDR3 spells CASSQYRSQGSPLHF. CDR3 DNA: TGCGCCAGCAGCCAATACAGGTCCCAGGGGTCACCCCTCCACTTT.

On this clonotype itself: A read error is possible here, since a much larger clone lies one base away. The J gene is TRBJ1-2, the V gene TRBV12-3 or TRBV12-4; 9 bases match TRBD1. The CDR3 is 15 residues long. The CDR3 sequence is CASSAQLLDRGGYIF. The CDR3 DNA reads TGTGCCAGCAGTGCCCAACTGTTGGACAGGGGCGGCTACATCTTC.

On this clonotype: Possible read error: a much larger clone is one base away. DNA for the CDR3: TGTGCCAGCAGCGTAGGCGGAGGGGAAAGTTCACCCCTCCACTTT. It codes for CASSVGGGESSPLHF. The chain links TRBV9 to TRBJ1-6; D possibly corresponds to TRBD1 (5 bases). Per germline, CDR1 SGDLS and CDR2 YYNGEE. CDR3 length equals 15 residues. Trimming took 0 bases from V and 9 from J, leaving 13 bases between them. Combining the CDR3 with reference TRBV9 and TRBJ1-6 gives the whole variable domain DSGVTQTPKHLITATGQRVTLRCSPRSGDLSVYWYQQSLDQGLQFLIQYYNGEERAKGNILERFSAQQFPDLHSELNLSSLELGDSALYFCASSVGGGESSPLHFGNGTRLTVT.

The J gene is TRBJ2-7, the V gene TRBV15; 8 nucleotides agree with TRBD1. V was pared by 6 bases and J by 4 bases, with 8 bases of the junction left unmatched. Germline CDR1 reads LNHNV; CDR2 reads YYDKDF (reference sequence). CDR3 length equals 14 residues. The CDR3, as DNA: TGTGCCACCAGTGGGGCAGGGGGCGCGTACGAGCAGTACTTC. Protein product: CATSGAGGAYEQYF.

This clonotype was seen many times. The CDR3 reads CASTTGGQPQHF. As DNA, the CDR3 is TGCGCCAGCACTACGGGCGGTCAGCCCCAGCATTTT. This rearrangement joins TRBV10-2 to TRBJ1-5; D not resolved. Per the germline V gene, CDR1 is WSHSY and CDR2 is SAAADI. This CDR3 is built from 12 residues. V was clipped by 7 bases and J by 6 bases, with 10 bases between them.

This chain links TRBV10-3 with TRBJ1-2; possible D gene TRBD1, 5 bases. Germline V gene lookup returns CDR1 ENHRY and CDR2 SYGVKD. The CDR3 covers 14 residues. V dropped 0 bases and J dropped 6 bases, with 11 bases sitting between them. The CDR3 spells CAISESGLHNGYTF. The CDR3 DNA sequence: TGTGCCATCAGTGAGTCGGGACTGCATAATGGCTACACCTTC.

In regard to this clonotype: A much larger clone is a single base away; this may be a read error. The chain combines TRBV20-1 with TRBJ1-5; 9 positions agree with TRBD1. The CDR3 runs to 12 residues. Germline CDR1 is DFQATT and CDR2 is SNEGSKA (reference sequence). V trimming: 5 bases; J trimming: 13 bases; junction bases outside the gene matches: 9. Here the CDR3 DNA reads TGCAGTGCTGGAGTAACAGGGGGCGGGCAGCATTTT. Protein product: CSAGVTGGGQHF.

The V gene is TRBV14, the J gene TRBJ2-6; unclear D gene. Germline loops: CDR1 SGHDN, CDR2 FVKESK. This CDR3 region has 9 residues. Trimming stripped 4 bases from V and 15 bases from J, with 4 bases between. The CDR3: CASSLDLTF. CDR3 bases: TGTGCCAGCAGCCTAGACCTGACTTTC. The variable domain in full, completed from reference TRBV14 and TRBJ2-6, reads EAGVTQFPSHSVIEKGQTVTLRCDPISGHDNLYWYRRVMGKEIKFLLHFVKESKQDESGMPNNRFLAERTGGTYSTLKVQPAELEDSGVYFCASSLDLTFGAGSRLTVL.

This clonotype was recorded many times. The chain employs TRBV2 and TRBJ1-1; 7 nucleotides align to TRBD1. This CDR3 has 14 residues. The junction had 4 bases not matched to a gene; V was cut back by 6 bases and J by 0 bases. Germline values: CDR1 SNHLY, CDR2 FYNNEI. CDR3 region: CASRTGIMNTEAFF. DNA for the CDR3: TGTGCCAGCAGGACAGGGATCATGAACACTGAAGCTTTCTTT.

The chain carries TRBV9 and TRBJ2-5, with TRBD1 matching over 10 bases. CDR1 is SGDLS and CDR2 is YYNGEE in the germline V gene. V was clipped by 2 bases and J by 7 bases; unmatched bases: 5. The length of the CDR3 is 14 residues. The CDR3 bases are TGTGCCAGCAGCGTTGACAGGGGGCAGGGGACCCAGTACTTC. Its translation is CASSVDRGQGTQYF.

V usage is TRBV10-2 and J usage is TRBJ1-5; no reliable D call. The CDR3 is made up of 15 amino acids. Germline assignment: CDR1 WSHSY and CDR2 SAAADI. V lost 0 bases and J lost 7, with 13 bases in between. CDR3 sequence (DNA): TGCGCCAGCAGTGAGTCATCTGGCTGGACGCAGCCCCAGCATTTT. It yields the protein CASSESSGWTQPQHF.